The 30 T cell receptor beta chains presented below share a single source sample, sequenced in a study of blood T cell repertoires in COVID-19. Measured with immunoSEQ multiplex PCR; TCRdb has only the in-frame clones, and not every one. The sample shows about 270,000 clones, 75% to 90% of them seen only once. Material: PBMCs or T cells enriched from blood (not recorded which). These receptors all come from a young woman who had recovered from COVID-19.

The rearrangement links TRBV6-5 to TRBJ2-5; perhaps TRBD1 as D (6 bases). Germline V gene data show CDR1 as MNHEY and CDR2 as SVGAGI. The CDR3 runs 12 residues. Trimming removed 8 bases from V and 5 bases from J, with 12 bases in between. CDR3 DNA: TGTGCCAGCGGTAGGGGGTTGGAGACCCAGTACTTC. Its translation: CASGRGLETQYF.

The chain recombines TRBV19 with TRBJ2-2, with D unresolved. Looked up from germline, CDR1 is LNHDA and CDR2 is SQIVND (reference sequence). This CDR3 is built from 13 residues. The V and J ends lost 6 bases and 4 bases respectively, with 9 bases between them. This CDR3 reads CASRLTGTGELFF. As DNA, the CDR3 is TGTGCCAGTAGGCTGACGGGCACCGGGGAGCTGTTTTTT. The variable domain in full, with the rest retrieved from reference TRBV19 and TRBJ2-2, is DGGITQSPKYLFRKEGQNVTLSCEQNLNHDAMYWYRQDPGQGLRLIYYSQIVNDFQKGDIAEGYSVSREKKESFPLTVTSAQKNPTAFYLCASRLTGTGELFFGEGSRLTVL.

The chain combines TRBV19 with TRBJ1-5; D gene uncertain. V was pared by 6 bases and J by 4 bases, with 7 bases between. This CDR3 is 12 amino acids long. Germline values: CDR1 LNHDA, CDR2 SQIVND (reference sequence). CDR3: CASSFLNQPQHF. CDR3 nucleotide sequence: TGTGCCAGTAGCTTCTTAAATCAGCCCCAGCATTTT.

This clone was counted once. This chain uses TRBV1 with TRBJ2-5; the table's D call of TRBD2 was not tested on the DNA. TRBV1 is labeled a pseudogene. This CDR3 is built from 18 residues. CDR3 nucleotides: TGCACCAGCAGCCATCGGCGGGGGGGCCGAGTCCTTGGAGAGACCCAGTACTTC. Protein sequence: CTSSHRRGGRVLGETQYF.

Regarding this clone: Other DNA sequences in this sample translate to the same CDR3. The rearrangement joins TRBV5-1 to TRBJ2-2; 10 nucleotides line up with TRBD2. Germline V CDR1 and CDR2: SGHRS, YFSETQ. The V segment lost 3 bases and the J segment 2 bases; nucleotides outside the gene matches: 1. The CDR3 is made up of 15 amino acids. CDR3 sequence reads: CASSSSGGNTGELFF. As DNA, the CDR3 is TGCGCCAGCAGCTCTAGCGGGGGTAACACCGGGGAGCTGTTTTTT.

The chain joins TRBV6-5 to TRBJ2-5; the D gene is possibly TRBD2 (5 bases). The V gene lost 5 bases and the J gene lost 7 bases, with 8 bases spanning the gap. The CDR3 consists of 11 residues. From germline, CDR1 is MNHEY and CDR2 SVGAGI. CDR3 DNA: TGTGCCAGCAGTCGGGGATGGACCCAGTACTTC. Protein product: CASSRGWTQYF.

The chain links TRBV29-1 to TRBJ2-1; 10 bases agree with TRBD2. The CDR3 spans 16 residues. Trimming took 6 bases from V and 6 from J; bases not matched to a gene: 14. The germline gives CDR1 SQVTM, CDR2 ANQGSEA. DNA for the CDR3: TGCAGCGTCATGGTCCCCGGCCTAGCGGGGGTCAATGAGCAGTTCTTC. It encodes CSVMVPGLAGVNEQFF.

This chain links TRBV7-9 with TRBJ2-5; 7 nucleotides line up with TRBD1. The V gene end was trimmed by 5 bases and the J gene end by 5 bases; junction bases not matched to a gene: 11. The CDR3 consists of 15 residues. CDR1 and CDR2 from the germline V gene are SEHNR and FQNEAQ (reference sequence). The CDR3 spells CASSLYRGGGETQYF. The CDR3 DNA sequence: TGTGCCAGCAGCCTCTACAGGGGTGGTGGGGAGACCCAGTACTTC.

The V call is TRBV9, the J call TRBJ2-7; D might be TRBD2 (5 bases). The V gene's germline CDR1 is SGDLS and CDR2 YYNGEE. The CDR3 totals 14 residues. Trimming cost V 0 bases and J 3 bases, with 10 bases left between them. This CDR3 is CASSVGRNYYEQYF. DNA for the CDR3: TGTGCCAGCAGCGTAGGGAGGAACTACTACGAGCAGTACTTC.

The chain combines TRBV10-3 with TRBJ2-3; D is perhaps TRBD2 (6 bases). The germline CDR1 and CDR2 sequences are ENHRY and SYGVKD. V was cut by 3 bases and J by 4 bases, with 8 bases left in between. The CDR3 spans 13 residues. The CDR3 here is CAISDGGSDTQYF. The CDR3 DNA is TGTGCCATCAGTGATGGAGGGTCAGATACGCAGTATTTT.

The chain employs TRBV6-5 and TRBJ1-6; 9 bases match TRBD1. Trimming cost V 4 bases and J 5 bases; bases outside gene matches: 3. This CDR3 contains 15 residues. Germline V gene lookup returns CDR1 MNHEY and CDR2 SVGAGI. CDR3 sequence reads: CASSWDREDNSPLHF. The CDR3, as DNA: TGTGCCAGCAGTTGGGACAGGGAAGATAATTCACCCCTCCACTTT.

The CDR3 coding sequence is TGTGCCTGGATGCCGGAAGGGGGACATTATAATTCACCCCTCCACTTT. Its protein is CAWMPEGGHYNSPLHF. The chain joins TRBV30 to TRBJ1-6; the D gene is possibly TRBD1 (6 bases). Germline loops: CDR1 GTSNPN, CDR2 SVGIG (reference sequence). The V end was cut by 4 bases, the J end by 4 bases, with 17 bases between. The CDR3 runs to 16 residues. The whole variable domain, remainder taken from reference TRBV30 and TRBJ1-6, is SQTIHQWPATLVQPVGSPLSLECTVEGTSNPNLYWYRQAAGRGLQLLFYSVGIGQISSEVPQNLSASRPQDRQFILSSKKLLLSDSGFYLCAWMPEGGHYNSPLHFGNGTRLTVT.

The chain has TRBV12-3 or TRBV12-4 and TRBJ1-5; TRBD1 matches at 8 bases. The CDR3 contains 13 residues. After removal of 5 bases from V and 6 bases from J, the junction contained 3 bases not matched to a gene. The CDR3 spells CASSDRGGQPQHF. In DNA, the CDR3 is TGTGCCAGCAGTGACAGGGGAGGTCAGCCCCAGCATTTT.

This chain uses TRBV5-1 with TRBJ2-7; the D gene is possibly TRBD1 (5 bases). V lost 0 bases, J lost 4 bases, and 11 bases lay in between. This CDR3 has 14 amino acids. Germline CDR1 and CDR2: SGHRS and YFSETQ. The chain's CDR3 is CASSLGAGMYEQYF. The CDR3 DNA sequence: TGCGCCAGCAGCTTGGGGGCAGGGATGTACGAGCAGTACTTC.

The rearrangement joins TRBV5-4 to TRBJ1-1; D is perhaps TRBD1 (5 bases). The CDR3 has 16 amino acids. With 4 bases removed from V and 0 bases from J, the gap between germline ends came to 16 bases. From germline, CDR1 is SGHNT and CDR2 YYREEE (reference sequence). CDR3 amino acids: CASSPFAGPMNTEAFF. The DNA of the CDR3 is TGTGCCAGCAGCCCTTTTGCAGGGCCAATGAACACTGAAGCTTTCTTT.

CDR3 in amino acids: CATSRKTGTGGTEAFF. The CDR3, as DNA: TGTGCCACCAGCAGGAAGACCGGGACAGGGGGCACTGAAGCTTTCTTT. The V and J genes are TRBV15 and TRBJ1-1; 11 nucleotides line up with TRBD1. Looked up from germline, CDR1 is LNHNV and CDR2 is YYDKDF (reference sequence). This CDR3 region has 16 residues. J was trimmed by 4 bases and V by 3 bases; bases with no gene match: 7.

This chain uses TRBV6-7 with TRBJ2-7; 7 nucleotides match TRBD1. TRBV6-7 carries the ORF label, with uncertain function. V lost 7 bases to trimming and J lost 4 bases; unmatched junction nucleotides: 10. The CDR3 is 14 amino acids. The CDR3 loop is CASTAWDRLYEQYF. The CDR3 nucleotides are TGTGCCAGCACCGCCTGGGACAGACTATACGAGCAGTACTTC.

V usage is TRBV5-1 and J usage is TRBJ1-5; TRBD1 agrees at 8 bases. The V gene's germline CDR1 is SGHRS and CDR2 YFSETQ. Losses at the gene ends were 4 bases for V and 5 bases for J; bases not matched to a gene: 8. The CDR3 is 15 residues long. DNA for the CDR3: TGCGCCAGCAGCCTGCAGGGGGCGGAAGATCAGCCCCAGCATTTT. This codes for CASSLQGAEDQPQHF. Using reference TRBV5-1 and TRBJ1-5 for the parts outside the CDR3, the full variable domain is KAGVTQTPRYLIKTRGQQVTLSCSPISGHRSVSWYQQTPGQGLQFLFEYFSETQRNKGNFPGRFSGRQFSNSRSEMNVSTLELGDSALYLCASSLQGAEDQPQHFGDGTRLSIL.

The chain employs TRBV5-1 and TRBJ2-7; D call uncertain. CDR1 is SGHRS and CDR2 is YFSETQ in the germline V gene. This CDR3 is 11 amino acids long. V dropped 3 bases and J dropped 3 bases, with 4 bases sitting between them. CDR3 loop: CASSSRYEQYF. The CDR3 DNA reads as TGCGCCAGCAGCTCTCGCTACGAGCAGTACTTC. The whole variable domain, filled in from reference TRBV5-1 and TRBJ2-7, reads KAGVTQTPRYLIKTRGQQVTLSCSPISGHRSVSWYQQTPGQGLQFLFEYFSETQRNKGNFPGRFSGRQFSNSRSEMNVSTLELGDSALYLCASSSRYEQYFGPGTRLTVT.

This CDR3 is CATLGTAVPGELFF. The CDR3 coding sequence is TGTGCCACCTTAGGGACAGCGGTGCCAGGGGAGCTGTTTTTT. This chain links TRBV5-8 with TRBJ2-2; 7 nucleotides agree with TRBD1. J was trimmed by 8 bases and V by 9 bases; bases with no gene match: 13. The CDR3 has 14 amino acids. Germline V gene lookup returns CDR1 SGHTS and CDR2 YDEGEE.

The V and J genes are TRBV11-2 and TRBJ2-7; possibly TRBD2 for D (6 bases). The CDR3 is made up of 13 amino acids. V gave up 5 bases and J gave up 4 bases, with 12 bases separating them. Germline CDR1 SGHAT, CDR2 FQNNGV. CDR3 DNA sequence: TGTGCCAGCAGCCGCGGGGTCGTATACGAGCAGTACTTC. Its protein product is CASSRGVVYEQYF.

The rearrangement links TRBV29-1 to TRBJ2-2; D is uncertain. V dropped 3 bases and J dropped 1 base, with 6 bases sitting between them. The CDR3 covers 13 residues. Per the germline V gene, CDR1 is SQVTM and CDR2 is ANQGSEA. The CDR3 bases are TGCAGCGTTGACGGTCAGAACACCGGGGAGCTGTTTTTT. Residues: CSVDGQNTGELFF.

CDR3 amino acids: CASSLYDSSYNEQFF. For the CDR3, the DNA is TGCGCCAGCAGCTTGTATGACTCCTCCTACAATGAGCAGTTCTTC. V usage is TRBV5-1 and J usage is TRBJ2-1; D is unclear. V was clipped by 1 base and J by 0 bases, with 8 bases between them. This CDR3 has 15 residues. The V gene's germline CDR1 is SGHRS and CDR2 YFSETQ.

The chain couples TRBV18 to TRBJ1-1, with 11 bases identical to TRBD1. Germline lookup yields CDR1 KGHSH and CDR2 LQKENI. CDR3 length: 15 residues. V gave up 1 base and J gave up 8 bases; unmatched junction bases: 6. DNA for the CDR3: TGTGCCAGCTCACCACAAGGACAGGGGGCGAAGGAAGCTTTCTTT. Translated, it gives CASSPQGQGAKEAFF. The full variable domain, in which reference TRBV18 and TRBJ1-1 provide the parts outside the CDR3, is NAGVMQNPRHLVRRRGQEARLRCSPMKGHSHVYWYRQLPEEGLKFMVYLQKENIIDESGMPKERFSAEFPKEGPSILRIQQVVRGDSAAYFCASSPQGQGAKEAFFGQGTRLTVV.

The chain is built from TRBV4-1 and TRBJ2-7; D gene uncertain. Trimming removed 4 bases at V and 2 bases at J, with 9 bases between. From germline, CDR1 is MGHRA and CDR2 YSYEKL. The CDR3 sequence is 13 residues long. CDR3 nucleotide sequence: TGCGCCAGCAGCCCCTCGAGCCCCTACGAGCAGTACTTC. This codes for CASSPSSPYEQYF.

The V gene is TRBV11-3, the J gene TRBJ2-1; D gene unclear. CDR1 SGHNT and CDR2 YENEEA come from the germline V gene. The CDR3 length is 14 residues. Between the trimmed V and J ends, which lost 5 bases and 10 bases, there was a span of 18 bases. Here the CDR3 DNA reads TGTGCCAGCAGCGTAGGCCCTCCGAGGTTAGAGCAGTTCTTC. This sequence encodes CASSVGPPRLEQFF.

This clone was seen only once. This chain joins TRBV5-1 and TRBJ1-1; maybe TRBD1 (5 bases). CDR1 is SGHRS and CDR2 is YFSETQ in the germline V gene. The CDR3 is made up of 14 amino acids. Trimming left V 4 bases short and J 10 bases short, with 20 bases between. The CDR3 sequence is CASSQTGKLATAFF. The CDR3 DNA follows: TGCGCCAGCAGCCAAACAGGAAAACTCGCGACAGCTTTCTTT.

As DNA, the CDR3 is TGCGCCAGCAGCGGCGGACCGGTCCCGGGACAGAGACTAGCCAAAAACATTCAGTACTTC. As protein: CASSGGPVPGQRLAKNIQYF. This sequence joins TRBV5-1 and TRBJ2-4, with TRBD1 matching 7 bases. CDR3 length equals 20 residues. Germline values: CDR1 SGHRS, CDR2 YFSETQ. V shed 4 bases, J shed 0 bases, and the junction held 19 bases outside the gene matches.

The chain uses TRBV5-5 and TRBJ1-2, with 7 bases aligning to TRBD1. This CDR3 region has 14 residues. Trimming removed 4 bases from V and 4 bases from J; junction bases left unmatched: 7. Germline values: CDR1 SGHKS, CDR2 YYEKEE (reference sequence). Here the CDR3 DNA reads TGTGCCAGCAGCCCAGGGGGGCAGTTCTATGGCTACACCTTC. Translated: CASSPGGQFYGYTF.

This chain connects TRBV29-1 to TRBJ1-2, with 9 bases identical to TRBD1. The germline gives CDR1 SQVTM, CDR2 ANQGSEA. This CDR3 has 13 residues. J gave up 6 bases and V 6 bases, and 8 bases lay outside the gene matches. The CDR3 region has the DNA TGCAGCGTAAGGACAGGGGATAGGAATGGCTACACCTTC. Translation: CSVRTGDRNGYTF. The complete variable domain, with remaining parts taken from reference TRBV29-1 and TRBJ1-2, reads SAVISQKPSRDICQRGTSLTIQCQVDSQVTMMFWYRQQPGQSLTLIATANQGSEATYESGFVIDKFPISRPNLTFSTLTVSNMSPEDSSIYLCSVRTGDRNGYTFGSGTRLTVV.